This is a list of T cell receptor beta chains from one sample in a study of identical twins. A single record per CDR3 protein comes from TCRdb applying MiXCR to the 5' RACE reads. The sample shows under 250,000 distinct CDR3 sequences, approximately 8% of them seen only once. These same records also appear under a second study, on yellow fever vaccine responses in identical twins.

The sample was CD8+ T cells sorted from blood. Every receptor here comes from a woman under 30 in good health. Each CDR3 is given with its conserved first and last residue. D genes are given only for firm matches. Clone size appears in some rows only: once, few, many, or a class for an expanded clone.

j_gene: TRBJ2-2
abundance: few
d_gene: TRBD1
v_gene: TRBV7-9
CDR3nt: TGTGCCAGCAGCTTGGGACAGGGGGCCGTCGGGGAGCTGTTTTTT
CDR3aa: CASSLGQGAVGELFF

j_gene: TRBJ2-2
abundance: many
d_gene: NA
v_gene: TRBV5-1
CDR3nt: TGCGCCAGCAGCTTGGTTGAGGGGACCGGGGAGCTGTTTTTT
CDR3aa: CASSLVEGTGELFF

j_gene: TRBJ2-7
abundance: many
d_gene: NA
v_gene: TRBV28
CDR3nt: TGTGCCAGCAGACCCGGGACTGGGGTATGGGAGCAGTACTTC
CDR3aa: CASRPGTGVWEQYF

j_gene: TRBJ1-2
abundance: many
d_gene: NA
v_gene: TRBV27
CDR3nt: TGTGCCAGCAGTGACGGGATGGTGGGGGGCTACACCTTC
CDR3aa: CASSDGMVGGYTF

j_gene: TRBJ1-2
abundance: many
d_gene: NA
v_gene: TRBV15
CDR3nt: TGTGCCACCAGCAGAGACCCGATCCCAACATCTAACTATGGCTACACCTTC
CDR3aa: CATSRDPIPTSNYGYTF

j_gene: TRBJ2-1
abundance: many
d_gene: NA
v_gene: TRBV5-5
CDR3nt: TGTGCCAGCAGCCGGGGGTCCTACAATGAGCAGTTCTTC
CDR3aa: CASSRGSYNEQFF

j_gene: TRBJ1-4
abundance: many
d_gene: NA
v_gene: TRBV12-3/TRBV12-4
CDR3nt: TGTGCCAGCAGTTTAGGACAAGACGTTGAAAAACTGTTTTTT
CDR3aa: CASSLGQDVEKLFF

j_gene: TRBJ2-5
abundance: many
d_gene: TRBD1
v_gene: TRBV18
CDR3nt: TGTGCCAGCTCATCTCGGGACAGAACTCAAGAGACCCAGTACTTC
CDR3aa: CASSSRDRTQETQYF

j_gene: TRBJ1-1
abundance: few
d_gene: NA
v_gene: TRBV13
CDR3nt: TGTGCCAGCAGCTCTTGGGGGATTGAAGCTTTCTTT
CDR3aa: CASSSWGIEAFF

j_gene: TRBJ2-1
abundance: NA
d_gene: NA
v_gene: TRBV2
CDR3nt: TGTGCCAGCAGTGAAGGCGTCAATGAGCAGTTCTTC
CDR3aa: CASSEGVNEQFF